The 21 T cell receptor beta chains given below trace back to one sample, sequenced in a study of T cells in Graves' hyperthyroidism and ophthalmopathy. RNA transcripts yielded amplified TCR beta CDR3 regions. The TCR CDR3 was amplified in a first-round RT-PCR using the HTBI primer set. A single record per CDR3 protein comes from TCRdb applying MiXCR to the multiplex PCR reads. The sample carries a few hundred thousand distinct CDR3 sequences, roughly 15% recorded once. What was sequenced was blood. The receptor set was obtained from a woman aged 30 to 39 with Graves' ophthalmopathy.

The chain combines TRBV28 with TRBJ2-7, with 8 bases lining up with TRBD1. CDR3 length: 14 amino acids. Per the germline V gene, CDR1 is MDHEN and CDR2 is SYDVKM. Trimming cost V 8 bases and J 4 bases; bases outside gene matches: 10. CDR3 coding DNA: TGTGCCAGCGGAATGGCAGGGGGCCGGTACGAGCAGTACTTC. Its translation is CASGMAGGRYEQYF.

This clonotype was seen ten or more times. The chain uses TRBV2 and TRBJ2-3, with a tentative D call TRBD1 (5 bases). The V gene lost 8 bases and the J gene lost 3 bases, with 18 bases spanning the gap. Germline CDR1 is SNHLY and CDR2 is FYNNEI. This CDR3 contains 15 residues. The CDR3 sequence: CASGPGASSTDTQYF. CDR3 sequence (DNA): TGTGCCAGCGGCCCTGGGGCTAGTTCAACAGATACGCAGTATTTT.

The rearrangement links TRBV5-5 to TRBJ1-1, with unresolved D. Germline assignment: CDR1 SGHKS and CDR2 YYEKEE (reference sequence). This CDR3 comprises 16 residues. V lost 1 base, J lost 0 bases, and 13 bases lay in between. CDR3 DNA: TGTGCCAGCAGCTTGAGCTTTGGCTCGGTGAACACTGAAGCTTTCTTT. It is translated as CASSLSFGSVNTEAFF.

This clonotype was found many times. This CDR3 is CSVTNTDTQYF. CDR3 nucleotides: TGCAGTGTTACCAACACAGATACGCAGTATTTT. The rearrangement links TRBV20-1 to TRBJ2-3; D gene ambiguous. CDR3 size: 11 residues. Germline lookup yields CDR1 DFQATT and CDR2 SNEGSKA (reference sequence). V lost 7 bases, J lost 2 bases, and 7 bases lay in between.

This clonotype was found many times. The chain recombines TRBV11-1 with TRBJ1-1, with a possible D match to TRBD1 (6 bases). Germline-derived CDR1 and CDR2 are SGHAT and FQDESV (reference sequence). The V end lost 4 bases, the J end lost 2 bases, and 11 bases lay between the germline ends. The CDR3 runs to 14 residues. As DNA, the CDR3 is TGTGCCAGCAGCTACCGGACAGATAACACTGAAGCTTTCTTT. The encoded protein is CASSYRTDNTEAFF.

This clonotype was seen ten or more times. This chain joins TRBV27 and TRBJ2-7, with 10 bases identical to TRBD1. Germline-derived CDR1 and CDR2 are MNHEY and SMNVEV (reference sequence). The CDR3 is 15 residues long. V lost 5 bases and J lost 3; bases outside the gene matches: 7. DNA for the CDR3: TGTGCCAGCAGTCGAGGGACAGGGGTATTCTACGAGCAGTACTTC. The encoded protein is CASSRGTGVFYEQYF.

This clonotype appeared many times. The J gene is TRBJ1-3, the V gene TRBV28; D is unresolved. V lost 5 bases and J lost 0, with 14 bases in between. Germline lookup yields CDR1 MDHEN and CDR2 SYDVKM. The length of the CDR3 is 16 residues. The CDR3: CASSESGGSSGNTIYF. The CDR3 DNA reads as TGTGCCAGCAGTGAGTCGGGCGGTTCCTCTGGAAACACCATATATTTT.

The V call is TRBV4-3, the J call TRBJ2-1; 10 bases agree with TRBD2. The trim removed 4 bases at V and 8 bases at J, leaving 8 bases unmatched. CDR3 length equals 15 residues. The germline V gene encodes CDR1 LGHNA and CDR2 YSLEER. The CDR3 DNA sequence: TGCGCCAGCAGCCTAGGGACTAGCGAGAACCATGAGCAGTTCTTC. Amino acids: CASSLGTSENHEQFF.

This clonotype was counted many times. V is TRBV30 and J is TRBJ1-4; no clear D gene. V gave up 3 bases and J gave up 12 bases, with 11 bases separating them. This CDR3 has 11 residues. Germline values: CDR1 GTSNPN, CDR2 SVGIG (reference sequence). The CDR3 protein is CAWSQELQLFF. The CDR3 DNA sequence: TGTGCCTGGAGCCAAGAATTACAACTGTTTTTT.

This clonotype was counted many times. The chain carries TRBV12-3 or TRBV12-4 and TRBJ1-1, with a weak D call TRBD1 (5 bases). Trimming shortened V by 5 bases and J by 5 bases, and 15 bases separated the two germline ends. The CDR3 is 14 amino acids. CDR3 sequence (DNA): TGTGCCAGCAGTCCAGCGGGGGGGAGGACTGAAGCTTTCTTT. This codes for CASSPAGGRTEAFF.

This clonotype was detected many times. V and J are TRBV6-2 or TRBV6-3 and TRBJ2-1; tentative D call: TRBD2 (6 bases). From germline, CDR1 is MNHEY and CDR2 SVGEGT. This CDR3 contains 12 residues. Trimming removed 6 bases from V and 9 bases from J, with 12 bases in between. The CDR3: CASSTTSIEQFF. The CDR3 coding sequence is TGTGCCAGCAGCACCACTAGCATTGAGCAGTTCTTC.

At least ten counts were recorded for this clonotype. This chain links TRBV11-2 with TRBJ2-1, with D unclear. The CDR3 sequence is 13 residues long. CDR1 and CDR2 (germline): SGHAT, FQNNGV. The V end lost 5 bases, the J end lost 9 bases, and 14 bases lay between the germline ends. CDR3 loop: CASSPRLSGEQFF. The CDR3 region has the DNA TGTGCCAGCAGCCCCCGCCTTTCGGGTGAGCAGTTCTTC.

A few counts support this clonotype. The chain is built from TRBV29-1 and TRBJ2-2, with a weak D call TRBD2 (6 bases). Per germline, CDR1 SQVTM and CDR2 ANQGSEA. V was trimmed by 6 bases and J by 6 bases, leaving 14 bases between them. This CDR3 has 13 amino acids. The DNA of the CDR3 is TGCAGCGTCCTAGCCGGGAGTCCCGGGGAGCTGTTTTTT. Translation gives CSVLAGSPGELFF.

This chain connects TRBV6-1 to TRBJ2-5; TRBD1 agrees at 9 bases. This CDR3 has 13 residues. CDR1 and CDR2 (germline): MNHNS, SASEGT. Germline trimming cut 9 bases from V and 5 bases from J; bases unmatched to any gene: 7. This CDR3 reads CASGQGPKETQYF. CDR3 bases: TGTGCCAGTGGACAGGGGCCGAAGGAGACCCAGTACTTC.

The V call is TRBV27, the J call TRBJ1-4; D perhaps matches TRBD1 (6 bases). Germline loops: CDR1 MNHEY, CDR2 SMNVEV (reference sequence). The CDR3 is made up of 16 amino acids. Deletions cut 6 bases from V and 8 bases from J, with 22 bases between. CDR3 nucleotide sequence: TGTGCCAGCAGCCAGGGACCAGGGGTAGGTGACGAAAAACTGTTTTTT. Translating gives CASSQGPGVGDEKLFF. The full variable domain, with the rest looked up from reference TRBV27 and TRBJ1-4, is EAQVTQNPRYLITVTGKKLTVTCSQNMNHEYMSWYRQDPGLGLRQIYYSMNVEVTDKGDVPEGYKVSRKEKRNFPLILESPSPNQTSLYFCASSQGPGVGDEKLFFGSGTQLSVL.

This clonotype occurred many times. The chain has TRBV28 and TRBJ2-7; TRBD1 agrees at 8 bases. J gave up 4 bases and V 3 bases, and 11 bases lay outside the gene matches. Germline CDR1 MDHEN, CDR2 SYDVKM. The CDR3 spans 16 residues. CDR3 nucleotides: TGTGCCAGCAGTTTGGAGAGGACAGGGTCGACGTACGAGCAGTACTTC. Translating it yields CASSLERTGSTYEQYF.

The V and J genes are TRBV7-9 and TRBJ1-1; D is undetermined. V was pared by 1 base and J by 7 bases, with 7 bases between. The germline gives CDR1 SEHNR, CDR2 FQNEAQ (reference sequence). This CDR3 contains 12 residues. CDR3 sequence reads: CASSLEWDEAFF. In nucleotides, the CDR3 is TGTGCCAGCAGCTTAGAATGGGATGAAGCTTTCTTT.

This clonotype was observed many times. The chain employs TRBV3-1 and TRBJ2-3, with D perhaps TRBD2 (5 bases). Germline-derived CDR1 and CDR2 are LGHDT and YNNKEL (reference sequence). The CDR3 consists of 16 residues. Trimming left V 0 bases short and J 4 bases short, with 14 bases between. DNA of the CDR3: TGTGCCAGCAGCCAAGACCTGGGAGTTGATTCAGATACGCAGTATTTT. It encodes CASSQDLGVDSDTQYF.

This clonotype has ten or more counts. V gene TRBV30 combines with J gene TRBJ1-1; TRBD1 agrees at 9 bases. The J segment lost 1 base and the V segment lost 4 bases, leaving 10 bases of the junction unmatched. This CDR3 region has 16 residues. Per germline, CDR1 GTSNPN and CDR2 SVGIG (reference sequence). CDR3 in DNA: TGTGCCTGGAACAGGGGGCCAGGACCACGGAACACTGAAGCTTTCTTT. Translating it yields CAWNRGPGPRNTEAFF.

This clonotype was picked up many times. The chain employs TRBV12-3 or TRBV12-4 and TRBJ1-2; 7 bases are a match to TRBD1. This CDR3 is 14 amino acids long. V lost 7 bases to trimming and J lost 5 bases; unmatched junction nucleotides: 10. CDR3 nucleotides: TGTGCCAGCACTCCGACAGGGCACGGGTATGGCTACACCTTC. Translation: CASTPTGHGYGYTF.

This chain connects TRBV29-1 to TRBJ2-5; TRBD2 matches at 8 bases. Trimming removed 7 bases from V and 5 bases from J; junction bases left unmatched: 6. The CDR3 contains 12 residues. Germline V CDR1 and CDR2: SQVTM, ANQGSEA. The chain's CDR3 is CSEGLVGETQYF. The CDR3 region has the DNA TGCAGCGAGGGACTAGTTGGGGAGACCCAGTACTTC.